The 16 T cell receptor beta chains below all came from one sample that was sequenced in a study of blood T cells in healthy people across ages. Primed by a sample-barcoded 5' primer and a J-beta primer mix, a second PCR proceeded for 7 to 11 cycles. From the 5' RACE reads, TCRdb called clonotypes with MiXCR, one entry per CDR3 protein. The top ten clones hold about 6.7% of a sample with around 1.5 million distinct CDR3 sequences, 45% to 70% of them seen once. Sequenced material: blood. Receptors were obtained from a man aged 18 to 30 in good health.

The V gene is TRBV21-1, the J gene TRBJ1-1; the DNA was not compared with TRBD1, the D call given in the table. TRBV21-1 is assigned pseudogene status. This CDR3 region has 16 residues. The CDR3 nucleotides are TGTGCCAGCAGCAAGTGGGACAGGCAGGGAAAAACTGAAGCTTTCTTT. Its protein product is CASSKWDRQGKTEAFF.

This clonotype was seen a handful of times. This chain joins TRBV4-1 and TRBJ1-5; TRBD1 matches at 10 bases. The germline V gene has CDR1 MGHRA and CDR2 YSYEKL. J lost 2 bases, V lost 1 base, and 2 bases had no gene match. CDR3 length equals 16 residues. The CDR3 is CASSQAGTGGNQPQHF. CDR3 nucleotides: TGCGCCAGCAGCCAAGCCGGGACAGGGGGCAATCAGCCCCAGCATTTT.

CDR3 nucleotides: TGTGCCAGCAGTTCAACAGGACTTGATACGCAGTATTTT. The encoded protein is CASSSTGLDTQYF. The rearrangement uses TRBV12-3 or TRBV12-4 and TRBJ2-3; D tentatively reads TRBD1 or TRBD2 (5 bases each). V was clipped by 4 bases and J by 6 bases, with 11 bases between them. The CDR3 has 13 amino acids.

The V gene is TRBV12-3 or TRBV12-4, the J gene TRBJ2-7; D gene ambiguous. This CDR3 is built from 12 residues. The germline V and J ends were trimmed by 1 base and 8 bases, with 9 bases remaining between them. The CDR3 sequence is CASSLDYDKQYF. CDR3 bases: TGTGCCAGCAGTTTAGATTACGATAAGCAGTACTTC.

The gene calls are TRBV7-9 and TRBJ2-4; no clear D gene. V gave up 5 bases and J gave up 0 bases, with 14 bases separating them. Germline CDR1 SEHNR, CDR2 FQNEAQ (reference sequence). CDR3 size: 16 residues. CDR3 DNA: TGTGCCAGCAGCCTAAACAGAGAAATAGCCAAAAACATTCAGTACTTC. It specifies CASSLNREIAKNIQYF.

This clonotype was seen only a few times. DNA for the CDR3: TGCAGTGCTTCCGACAGGGTGGAGACCCAGTACTTC. Residues: CSASDRVETQYF. The rearrangement links TRBV20-1 to TRBJ2-5; 7 nucleotides agree with TRBD1. Germline V gives CDR1 DFQATT, CDR2 SNEGSKA (reference sequence). The CDR3 is made up of 12 amino acids. V shed 5 bases, J shed 5 bases, and the junction held 5 bases outside the gene matches.

This chain connects TRBV28 to TRBJ2-3, with 8 nucleotides matching TRBD2. CDR1 is MDHEN, CDR2 SYDVKM, per germline. The CDR3 consists of 16 residues. V lost 6 bases and J lost 0; bases outside the gene matches: 8. The CDR3 DNA sequence: TGTGCCAGCAGGCTGGCGGGGGGACCTAGCACAGATACGCAGTATTTT. This encodes CASRLAGGPSTDTQYF.

The CDR3 bases are TGCGCCAGCAGCCAACTCCCCACAGGGAAGAATGAGCAGTTCTTC. Encoded protein: CASSQLPTGKNEQFF. The J gene is TRBJ2-1, the V gene TRBV4-1; a possible D gene is TRBD1 (6 bases). Trimming took off 2 bases at V and 7 bases at J, with 15 bases between the two ends. CDR1 and CDR2 (germline): MGHRA, YSYEKL. This CDR3 is built from 15 residues.

V gene TRBV28 combines with J gene TRBJ1-4, with 9 bases matching TRBD1. The CDR3 sequence is 15 residues long. Looked up from germline, CDR1 is MDHEN and CDR2 is SYDVKM. DNA for the CDR3: TGTGGGACTAGGGCCGGGACAGGGTGGAATGAAAAACTGTTTTTT. Amino acid sequence: CGTRAGTGWNEKLFF.

In regard to this clonotype: One junction end does not reproduce the germline sequence, and a read error may be involved. Here the CDR3 reads CASSPKWTEKEAQYF. CDR3 coding DNA: TGTGCCAGCAGCCCAAAATGGACAGAAAAAGAGGCCCAGTACTTC. The chain carries TRBV7-2 and TRBJ2-5, with D perhaps TRBD1 (6 bases). Germline CDR1 SGHTA, CDR2 FQGNSA. The CDR3 extends over 15 amino acids.

The chain recombines TRBV18 with TRBJ2-5; 8 bases agree with TRBD2. This CDR3 region has 14 residues. The germline V gene has CDR1 KGHSH and CDR2 LQKENI. Losses at the gene ends were 5 bases for V and 1 base for J; bases not matched to a gene: 3. The CDR3 protein is CASSWREVQETQYF. As DNA, the CDR3 is TGTGCCAGCTCATGGCGGGAGGTCCAAGAGACCCAGTACTTC.

V and J are TRBV27 and TRBJ1-3; perhaps TRBD1 as D (6 bases). Trimming stripped 4 bases from V and 0 bases from J, with 10 bases between. The CDR3 has 15 residues. Germline-derived CDR1 and CDR2 are MNHEY and SMNVEV (reference sequence). The CDR3 protein is CASSSETGSGNTIYF. As DNA, the CDR3 is TGTGCCAGCAGTTCAGAGACAGGCTCTGGAAACACCATATATTTT.

Details on this clonotype: A read error may account for a junction end that differs from germline. The CDR3 DNA follows: TGCGCCAGCTCCGGGGGCATGTCCAAAAACATTCAGTACTTC. Translated, it gives CASSGGMSKNIQYF. The chain is built from TRBV6-2 or TRBV6-3 and TRBJ2-4; possibly TRBD1 or TRBD2 for D (6 bases each). CDR1 is MNHEY and CDR2 is SVGEGT in the germline V gene. The CDR3 has 14 residues.

The CDR3 loop reads CASSHGGWEQFF. CDR3 DNA sequence: TGTGCCAGCAGCCACGGGGGATGGGAGCAGTTCTTC. The chain is built from TRBV3-1 and TRBJ2-1, with D possibly matching TRBD2 (6 bases). The CDR3 has 12 amino acids. V lost 3 bases and J 10 bases, leaving 10 bases between the germline ends. Germline loops: CDR1 LGHDT, CDR2 YNNKEL (reference sequence).

This clonotype appeared a single time. The V call is TRBV5-1, the J call TRBJ2-5; perhaps D is TRBD1 or TRBD2 (5 bases each). Germline V gene sequence: CDR1 SGHRS, CDR2 YFSETQ. Deletions cut 0 bases from V and 1 base from J, with 16 bases between. The CDR3 has 17 amino acids. The CDR3 loop reads CASSLVPSLGTQETQYF. As DNA, the CDR3 is TGCGCCAGCAGCTTGGTACCTAGTTTAGGGACCCAAGAGACCCAGTACTTC. Filled out from reference TRBV5-1 and TRBJ2-5, the complete variable domain reads KAGVTQTPRYLIKTRGQQVTLSCSPISGHRSVSWYQQTPGQGLQFLFEYFSETQRNKGNFPGRFSGRQFSNSRSEMNVSTLELGDSALYLCASSLVPSLGTQETQYFGPGTRLLVL.

This clonotype showed up just a few times. The rearrangement joins TRBV7-9 to TRBJ2-4; D assignment may be TRBD1 or TRBD2 (5 bases each). V lost 5 bases to trimming and J lost 5 bases, with 10 bases between them. CDR1 and CDR2 from the germline V gene are SEHNR and FQNEAQ (reference sequence). CDR3 size: 13 residues. The CDR3 here is CASSRDRENIQYF. CDR3 in DNA: TGTGCCAGCAGCCGGGACCGTGAAAACATTCAGTACTTC.